The clone carrying this TCR beta chain has a handful of counts. Antigen specificity is unknown. This specimen comes from a study of beta chain features in type 1 diabetes. Findings of the study overall: People with Type 1 diabetes carried modestly yet significantly shorter TCRB CDR3s in all four CD4+ subsets.

The whole isolated RNA underwent reverse transcription, so sequencing captured expressed TCRB transcripts. Libraries were prepared by immunoSEQ multiplex PCR; TCRdb keeps only in-frame clonotypes and omits some of them. The sample includes around 240,000 clones, around 16% seen only once; the top ten take about 0.08%. V lost 2 bases to trimming and J lost 13 bases, with 15 bases between them. Germline lookup yields CDR1 MNHEY and CDR2 SVGAGI. The CDR3 has 13 amino acids. The sequencing input was naive CD4+ T cells from blood. The sequence was obtained from a man aged 30 to 45 with type 1 diabetes. The chain recombines TRBV6-5 with TRBJ2-1; D is possibly TRBD1 (6 bases). The CDR3 DNA follows: TGTGCCAGCAGTTACGGGACACCCAATCCACAGTTCTTC. Translating it yields CASSYGTPNPQFF.